Shown below are 21 T cell receptor beta chains from a single sample sequenced in a study of cytomegalovirus exposure and HLA in healthy donors. The data were produced by immunoSEQ multiplex PCR, yet TCRdb's version contains in-frame clones alone and is incomplete. The top ten clones hold about 1.1% of a sample with around 91,000 clones, about 93% of them seen once. The sample taken for sequencing was PBMCs. Source of these receptors: a woman in her twenties or thirties in good health and CMV-seropositive.

The chain combines TRBV29-1 with TRBJ2-7, with 8 bases fitting TRBD2. V lost 2 bases, J lost 1 base, and 13 bases stayed unmatched. Germline CDR1 SQVTM, CDR2 ANQGSEA. The CDR3 has 17 amino acids. The CDR3 protein is CSVEWPSGSGGSYEQYF. The CDR3, as DNA: TGCAGCGTTGAATGGCCCTCGGGCAGCGGGGGATCCTACGAGCAGTACTTC.

The chain has TRBV7-7 and TRBJ2-5; 9 bases line up with TRBD2. There are 15 residues in the CDR3. The V and J ends lost 6 bases and 5 bases, in that order; junction bases with no gene match: 10. Germline values: CDR1 SSHAT, CDR2 FNYEAQ (reference sequence). The CDR3 DNA follows: TGTGCCAGCAGTACGGTACTAGCGGGCTCCGAGACCCAGTACTTC. This sequence encodes CASSTVLAGSETQYF.

V is TRBV29-1 and J is TRBJ1-2, with D perhaps matching TRBD1 (5 bases). Germline-derived CDR1 and CDR2 are SQVTM and ANQGSEA. V was shortened by 4 bases and J by 0 bases, with 15 bases between the two germline ends. This CDR3 comprises 15 residues. CDR3 in amino acids: CSVGGKDITNYGYTF. The CDR3 nucleotides read TGCAGCGTTGGGGGCAAGGACATCACTAACTATGGCTACACCTTC.

This clone was seen only once. This sequence joins TRBV28 and TRBJ2-5, with TRBD2 as a possible D gene (6 bases). The CDR3 is 16 residues long. The germline V gene has CDR1 MDHEN and CDR2 SYDVKM. The ends were cut back, 3 bases at V and 2 bases at J, with 16 bases in the middle. CDR3 sequence reads: CASSFSGGAPQETQYF. The CDR3 bases are TGTGCCAGCAGTTTTTCCGGCGGGGCCCCTCAAGAGACCCAGTACTTC.

The V gene is TRBV4-1, the J gene TRBJ1-4; D unclear. The germline V and J ends were trimmed by 0 bases and 2 bases, with 10 bases remaining between them. CDR1 and CDR2 from the germline V gene are MGHRA and YSYEKL. This CDR3 is 16 amino acids long. The CDR3 DNA follows: TGCGCCAGCAGCCAAGATTCACAGTTGACTAATGAAAAACTGTTTTTT. Translating gives CASSQDSQLTNEKLFF.

The chain recombines TRBV19 with TRBJ2-7; TRBD1 matches at 8 bases. Germline CDR1 and CDR2: LNHDA and SQIVND (reference sequence). The CDR3 is 14 residues long. V was clipped by 1 base and J by 3 bases; unmatched bases: 2. In nucleotides, the CDR3 is TGTGCCAGTAGTATAGGACAGGGGTTCTACGAGCAGTACTTC. Its translation is CASSIGQGFYEQYF.

The gene calls are TRBV7-2 and TRBJ2-5; 10 bases are shared with TRBD1. V trimming: 5 bases; J trimming: 2 bases; junction bases outside the gene matches: 5. There are 15 residues in the CDR3. CDR1 SGHTA and CDR2 FQGNSA come from the germline V gene. The CDR3 DNA follows: TGTGCCAGCAGCACAGACAGGGGGCGGCAAGAGACCCAGTACTTC. Translation: CASSTDRGRQETQYF.

The chain combines TRBV29-1 with TRBJ2-5; D unclear. The CDR3 totals 14 residues. Looked up from germline, CDR1 is SQVTM and CDR2 is ANQGSEA. The V end was cut by 7 bases, the J end by 3 bases, with 18 bases between. Here the CDR3 reads CSAEPPKREETQYF. The CDR3 coding sequence is TGCAGCGCCGAACCCCCCAAAAGAGAAGAGACCCAGTACTTC. Full variable domain (rest looked up from reference TRBV29-1 and TRBJ2-5): SAVISQKPSRDICQRGTSLTIQCQVDSQVTMMFWYRQQPGQSLTLIATANQGSEATYESGFVIDKFPISRPNLTFSTLTVSNMSPEDSSIYLCSAEPPKREETQYFGPGTRLLVL.

The chain carries TRBV6-5 and TRBJ1-1; TRBD1 agrees at 7 bases. The CDR3 consists of 11 residues. In germline, CDR1 is MNHEY, CDR2 SVGAGI. J was trimmed by 11 bases and V by 10 bases; bases with no gene match: 10. The CDR3 bases are TGTGCCACCCACCGGGACAGCTTGGCTTTCTTT. Its protein product is CATHRDSLAFF.

This chain links TRBV28 with TRBJ2-1; TRBD1 aligns across 12 bases. The CDR3 is 15 amino acids. With V trimmed by 6 bases and J by 5 bases, 5 bases remained unmatched. In germline, CDR1 is MDHEN, CDR2 SYDVKM. In nucleotides, the CDR3 is TGTGCCAGCAGATCGGGACAGGGGGCGAACAATGAGCAGTTCTTC. Its translation: CASRSGQGANNEQFF.

CDR3 coding DNA: TGTGCCAGCAGCGTTTCCGGGGGGTCCTACGAGCAGTACTTC. Translating gives CASSVSGGSYEQYF. The chain recombines TRBV9 with TRBJ2-7; 7 bases line up with TRBD2. Germline loops: CDR1 SGDLS, CDR2 YYNGEE. This CDR3 spans 14 amino acids. Unmatched junction bases numbered 3, after V lost 2 bases and J lost 1 base.

J is TRBJ1-2 and V is TRBV28, with TRBD1 as a possible D gene (6 bases). The germline CDR1 and CDR2 sequences are MDHEN and SYDVKM. The CDR3 sequence is 15 residues long. V was pared by 3 bases and J by 4 bases, with 15 bases between. The CDR3 protein is CASSFVGVQGYGYTF. CDR3 nucleotide sequence: TGTGCCAGCAGTTTTGTTGGGGTACAGGGCTATGGCTACACCTTC.

CDR3 bases: TGCGCCAGCAGCTTACCGGGATCTGGAAACACCATATATTTT. Protein: CASSLPGSGNTIYF. V and J are TRBV5-1 and TRBJ1-3; unclear D gene. CDR1 SGHRS and CDR2 YFSETQ come from the germline V gene. Trimming pared 2 bases from V and 1 base from J, leaving 7 bases between. This CDR3 comprises 14 residues.

This CDR3 reads CASSKERELSYEQYF. The CDR3 bases are TGTGCCAGCAGCAAGGAGCGGGAGCTCTCCTACGAGCAGTACTTC. The chain recombines TRBV5-4 with TRBJ2-7; 8 nucleotides match TRBD2. This CDR3 region has 15 residues. Per the germline V gene, CDR1 is SGHNT and CDR2 is YYREEE (reference sequence). The trim removed 4 bases at V and 0 bases at J, leaving 6 bases unmatched.

This chain links TRBV7-2 with TRBJ1-2; 7 bases map to TRBD1. CDR1 is SGHTA and CDR2 is FQGNSA in the germline V gene. This CDR3 spans 15 amino acids. V lost 5 bases to trimming and J lost 8 bases; unmatched junction nucleotides: 14. The CDR3 DNA follows: TGTGCCAGCAGCCCTGACAGGGTTTATCGATGGGGCTACACCTTC. Translation: CASSPDRVYRWGYTF.

V gene TRBV5-1 combines with J gene TRBJ1-5; no clear D gene. The germline V gene has CDR1 SGHRS and CDR2 YFSETQ. The V and J ends lost 0 bases and 0 bases respectively, with 7 bases between them. CDR3 length: 15 residues. CDR3 in DNA: TGCGCCAGCAGCTTGGCGGGAGGTAGCAATCAGCCCCAGCATTTT. Translating it yields CASSLAGGSNQPQHF.

The chain uses TRBV7-3 and TRBJ2-1; 7 bases are shared with TRBD2. The germline V gene has CDR1 SGHTA and CDR2 FQGTGA. J gave up 6 bases and V 2 bases, and 7 bases lay outside the gene matches. The CDR3 is 15 amino acids. As DNA, the CDR3 is TGTGCCAGCAGCTTAGAGACTAGCCGACCCAATGAGCAGTTCTTC. Protein: CASSLETSRPNEQFF.

CDR3 DNA sequence: TGCGCCAGCAGCTTCCTGACAGGGGGCTCCTACGAGCAGTACTTC. Protein sequence: CASSFLTGGSYEQYF. The chain combines TRBV5-1 with TRBJ2-7; 9 bases match TRBD1. J was trimmed by 0 bases and V by 2 bases; bases with no gene match: 3. The CDR3 runs to 15 residues. The V gene's germline CDR1 is SGHRS and CDR2 YFSETQ.

This clone was found a few times. The chain combines TRBV14 with TRBJ2-7, with TRBD2 matching 16 bases. J was trimmed by 6 bases and V by 4 bases; bases with no gene match: 6. The germline V gene encodes CDR1 SGHDN and CDR2 FVKESK. This CDR3 region has 16 residues. CDR3 loop: CASSPTGTSGRGEQYF. The CDR3, as DNA: TGTGCCAGCAGCCCGACTGGGACTAGCGGGAGGGGCGAGCAGTACTTC. Looking up the rest from reference TRBV14 and TRBJ2-7 gives the full variable domain: EAGVTQFPSHSVIEKGQTVTLRCDPISGHDNLYWYRRVMGKEIKFLLHFVKESKQDESGMPNNRFLAERTGGTYSTLKVQPAELEDSGVYFCASSPTGTSGRGEQYFGPGTRLTVT.

V and J are TRBV9 and TRBJ1-5, with a weak D call TRBD1 (6 bases). Germline assignment: CDR1 SGDLS and CDR2 YYNGEE. This CDR3 comprises 15 residues. Trimming removed 2 bases at V and 0 bases at J, with 9 bases between. DNA for the CDR3: TGTGCCAGCAGCGTGACAGGTTATAGCAATCAGCCCCAGCATTTT. Protein sequence: CASSVTGYSNQPQHF.

CDR3 sequence: CASSLQASGPYTDTQYF. The DNA for the CDR3 is TGTGCCAGCAGCCTACAGGCTAGCGGGCCTTACACAGATACGCAGTATTTT. The rearrangement joins TRBV11-2 to TRBJ2-3, with 8 bases fitting TRBD2. CDR1 is SGHAT and CDR2 is FQNNGV in the germline V gene. Trimming at V came to 5 bases and at J to 2 bases, leaving 12 bases not matched to a gene. The CDR3 covers 17 residues. The whole variable domain, remainder taken from reference TRBV11-2 and TRBJ2-3, is EAGVAQSPRYKIIEKRQSVAFWCNPISGHATLYWYQQILGQGPKLLIQFQNNGVVDDSQLPKDRFSAERLKGVDSTLKIQPAKLEDSAVYLCASSLQASGPYTDTQYFGPGTRLTVL.